This TCR beta chain was identified during a study of blood T cell repertoires in COVID-19. About the study: From T cells, B-cell-depleted T cells, or PBMCs came the material, which was cDNA or gDNA.

Germline-derived CDR1 and CDR2 are SGHAT and FQNNGV. This CDR3 has 18 residues. V was shortened by 4 bases and J by 4 bases, with 24 bases between the two germline ends. The data were produced by immunoSEQ multiplex PCR, yet TCRdb's version contains in-frame clones alone and is incomplete. There are fewer than 350,000 clones in the sample; 75% to 95% occur only once, and approximately 7.5% lies in the top ten. The V gene is TRBV11-2, the J gene TRBJ2-3; TRBD2 might be the D (6 bases). The receptor's source is a woman in her thirties with COVID-19, enrolled during active disease. The sequenced material came from peripheral blood. The CDR3, as DNA: TGTGCCAGCAGCTCAAACGGGGGACTCCTATTGGGTCCAGATACGCAGTATTTT. Protein product: CASSSNGGLLLGPDTQYF. The full variable domain, its missing parts supplied by reference TRBV11-2 and TRBJ2-3, is EAGVAQSPRYKIIEKRQSVAFWCNPISGHATLYWYQQILGQGPKLLIQFQNNGVVDDSQLPKDRFSAERLKGVDSTLKIQPAKLEDSAVYLCASSSNGGLLLGPDTQYFGPGTRLTVL.